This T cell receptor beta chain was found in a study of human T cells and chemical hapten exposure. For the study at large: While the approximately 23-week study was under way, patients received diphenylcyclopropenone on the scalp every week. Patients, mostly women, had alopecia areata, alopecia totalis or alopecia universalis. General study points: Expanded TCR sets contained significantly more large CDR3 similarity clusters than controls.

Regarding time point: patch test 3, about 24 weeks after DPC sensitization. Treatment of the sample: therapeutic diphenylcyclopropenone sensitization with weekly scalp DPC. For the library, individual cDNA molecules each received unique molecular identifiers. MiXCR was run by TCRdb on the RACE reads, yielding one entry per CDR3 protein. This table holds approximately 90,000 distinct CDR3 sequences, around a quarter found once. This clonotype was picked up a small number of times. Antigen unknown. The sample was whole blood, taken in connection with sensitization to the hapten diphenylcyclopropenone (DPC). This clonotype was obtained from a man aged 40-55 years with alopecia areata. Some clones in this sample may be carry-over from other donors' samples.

DNA for the CDR3: TGCGCCAGCAGCCAAGATACAGCTTCTGGAAACACCATATATTTT. This encodes CASSQDTASGNTIYF. The chain uses TRBV4-1 and TRBJ1-3, with D hard to call. Germline CDR1 MGHRA, CDR2 YSYEKL. The CDR3 loop spans 15 amino acids. The V gene lost 0 bases and the J gene lost 1 base, with 7 bases spanning the gap.